These 18 T cell receptor beta chains originate from one sample sequenced in a study of graft-versus-host responses after intestinal transplantation. Using immunoSEQ multiplex PCR, the repertoire was profiled, and TCRdb retains in-frame clones only, with some absent. This table has more than 20,000 clones, around 92% appearing once. Sequencing was performed on PBMCs, taken about 37 weeks after intestinal transplant. These receptor sequences come from a human patient who received an intestinal transplant, so some T cells may come from the graft donor.

V usage is TRBV4-1 and J usage is TRBJ2-6, with D perhaps matching TRBD1 (5 bases). Trimming shortened V by 1 base and J by 2 bases, and 15 bases separated the two germline ends. CDR1 MGHRA and CDR2 YSYEKL come from the germline V gene. The CDR3 extends over 18 amino acids. The CDR3 loop is CASSQGGLQGAGANVLTF. The CDR3 DNA is TGCGCCAGCAGCCAAGGGGGCCTACAAGGGGCTGGGGCCAACGTCCTGACTTTC.

V is TRBV9 and J is TRBJ2-1, with TRBD2 as a possible D gene (5 bases). V lost 0 bases, J lost 4 bases, and 14 bases lay in between. Germline CDR1 SGDLS, CDR2 YYNGEE. The CDR3 is 16 residues long. This CDR3 is CASSVATAGSYNEQFF. The CDR3 nucleotides are TGTGCCAGCAGCGTAGCTACGGCGGGTTCTTACAATGAGCAGTTCTTC.

This chain links TRBV7-2 with TRBJ2-6; D unresolved. The CDR3 is made up of 16 amino acids. The germline V gene has CDR1 SGHTA and CDR2 FQGNSA. V lost 2 bases to trimming and J lost 0 bases, with 8 bases between them. CDR3 sequence: CASSLMVPSGANVLTF. The CDR3 DNA is TGTGCCAGCAGCTTAATGGTTCCCTCTGGGGCCAACGTCCTGACTTTC.

This clone has a handful of counts. V is TRBV6-5 and J is TRBJ1-1; no firm D call. V dropped 6 bases and J dropped 0 bases, with 11 bases sitting between them. Germline CDR1 reads MNHEY; CDR2 reads SVGAGI. The CDR3 runs 14 residues. The CDR3 protein is CASSAERVNTEAFF. The CDR3 DNA follows: TGTGCCAGCAGCGCCGAGCGGGTGAACACTGAAGCTTTCTTT.

V is TRBV27 and J is TRBJ1-3; maybe TRBD1 (6 bases). Germline V lookup: CDR1 MNHEY, CDR2 SMNVEV (reference sequence). The CDR3 has 16 amino acids. V shed 5 bases and J shed 0 bases, with 14 bases lying between them. The CDR3 DNA reads as TGTGCCAGCAGTCCTCGACAGGTTCTCTCTGGAAACACCATATATTTT. Its protein is CASSPRQVLSGNTIYF.

The CDR3 reads CASSPDRYEQYF. The CDR3 DNA follows: TGTGCCAGCTCACCAGACAGATACGAGCAGTACTTC. The chain joins TRBV18 to TRBJ2-7, with D possibly TRBD1 on 5 matching bases. The CDR3 runs to 12 residues. V gave up 2 bases and J gave up 4 bases, with 6 bases separating them. Germline V gene sequence: CDR1 KGHSH, CDR2 LQKENI.

The rearrangement uses TRBV5-1 and TRBJ2-5; TRBD1 is a possible D gene (5 bases). The germline V gene encodes CDR1 SGHRS and CDR2 YFSETQ. The CDR3 consists of 15 residues. V lost 0 bases and J lost 4, with 13 bases in between. CDR3 residues: CASSLAARDRETQYF. The CDR3 DNA follows: TGCGCCAGCAGCTTGGCGGCCAGGGATAGAGAGACCCAGTACTTC.

This clone appeared a single time. The chain carries TRBV27 and TRBJ2-7; D remains unclear. V lost 0 bases and J lost 0, with 12 bases in between. In germline, CDR1 is MNHEY, CDR2 SMNVEV (reference sequence). The CDR3 runs 16 residues. The CDR3 protein is CASSLSNLESSYEQYF. The CDR3 DNA sequence: TGTGCCAGCAGTTTATCAAATTTGGAAAGCTCCTACGAGCAGTACTTC.

V is TRBV18 and J is TRBJ2-1; 7 bases fit TRBD2. The CDR3 runs to 21 residues. Germline CDR1 reads KGHSH; CDR2 reads LQKENI. Trimming cost V 0 bases and J 5 bases; bases outside gene matches: 22. DNA of the CDR3: TGTGCCAGCTCACCACCGTTGATGGGAGGGTTAAAACCCACCGTCAACAATGAGCAGTTCTTC. Amino acids: CASSPPLMGGLKPTVNNEQFF.

As for this clone: The same CDR3 also results from other DNA sequences found in this sample. Here the CDR3 DNA reads TGTGCCAGTAGTATAGGACAGAGCTCCTACGAGCAGTACTTC. Protein sequence: CASSIGQSSYEQYF. The V gene is TRBV19, the J gene TRBJ2-7; D might be TRBD1 (5 bases). In germline, CDR1 is LNHDA, CDR2 SQIVND (reference sequence). Trimming took 1 base from V and 0 from J, leaving 7 bases between them. CDR3 length: 14 residues.

Note on this clone: The same CDR3 arises from other DNA sequences in this sample as well. This rearrangement joins TRBV2 to TRBJ2-1, with 11 bases aligning to TRBD2. The CDR3 is 14 residues long. Germline CDR1 is SNHLY and CDR2 is FYNNEI. The V gene end was trimmed by 7 bases and the J gene end by 7 bases; junction bases not matched to a gene: 6. CDR3 in amino acids: CASTFSGRGNEQFF. The CDR3 DNA reads as TGTGCCAGCACGTTTAGCGGGAGGGGAAATGAGCAGTTCTTC.

This chain links TRBV5-1 with TRBJ2-5; 12 bases are shared with TRBD2. Germline V CDR1 and CDR2: SGHRS, YFSETQ. V shed 5 bases, J shed 0 bases, and the junction held 2 bases outside the gene matches. The CDR3 has 15 residues. The CDR3 here is CASRGLAGNQETQYF. The CDR3 bases are TGCGCCAGCAGAGGACTAGCGGGGAACCAAGAGACCCAGTACTTC.

The chain recombines TRBV27 with TRBJ2-3; 13 positions agree with TRBD2. The CDR3 has 16 amino acids. Germline V gene data show CDR1 as MNHEY and CDR2 as SMNVEV (reference sequence). J was trimmed by 9 bases and V by 5 bases; bases with no gene match: 11. CDR3 sequence: CASSTTGTSGKRTQYF. In nucleotides, the CDR3 is TGTGCCAGCAGTACCACCGGGACTAGCGGGAAAAGAACGCAGTATTTT.

The V call is TRBV9, the J call TRBJ1-2; TRBD1 aligns across 8 bases. Germline-derived CDR1 and CDR2 are SGDLS and YYNGEE. The CDR3 runs to 17 residues. J gave up 6 bases and V 5 bases, and 18 bases lay outside the gene matches. The CDR3 coding sequence is TGTGCCAGCAGTCTGTTATTTGAGGACAGGGTAGTGGATGGCTACACCTTC. This encodes CASSLLFEDRVVDGYTF.

This clone was counted a few times. The rearrangement links TRBV7-8 to TRBJ1-2; weak D call: TRBD1 (5 bases). Germline-derived CDR1 and CDR2 are SGHVS and FQNEAQ. The CDR3 has 12 residues. V lost 1 base, J lost 8 bases, and 8 bases lay in between. The DNA for the CDR3 is TGTGCCAGCAGCTTAGGGGGCAGGGGCTACACCTTC. Its translation is CASSLGGRGYTF.

The J gene is TRBJ2-2, the V gene TRBV7-9; D gene uncertain. Germline values: CDR1 SEHNR, CDR2 FQNEAQ (reference sequence). This CDR3 comprises 16 residues. V lost 3 bases and J lost 3, with 14 bases in between. This CDR3 reads CASSLGSKGHTGELFF. In DNA form, the CDR3 reads TGTGCCAGCAGCTTGGGCTCGAAAGGACACACCGGGGAGCTGTTTTTT.

The V call is TRBV7-9, the J call TRBJ2-7; 10 bases fit TRBD2. V lost 0 bases and J lost 3; bases outside the gene matches: 2. Per germline, CDR1 SEHNR and CDR2 FQNEAQ (reference sequence). The CDR3 is 15 amino acids. In DNA form, the CDR3 reads TGTGCCAGCAGCTTAGCCCTAGCGGGAGACTACGAGCAGTACTTC. It specifies CASSLALAGDYEQYF.

The chain combines TRBV5-4 with TRBJ2-5; D might be TRBD2 (6 bases). The CDR3 consists of 15 residues. V lost 7 bases and J 4 bases, leaving 20 bases between the germline ends. Germline V gives CDR1 SGHNT, CDR2 YYREEE (reference sequence). The CDR3 nucleotides are TGTGCCAGCCATTCAGGAGGGGATCACGGAGAGACCCAGTACTTC. This sequence encodes CASHSGGDHGETQYF.